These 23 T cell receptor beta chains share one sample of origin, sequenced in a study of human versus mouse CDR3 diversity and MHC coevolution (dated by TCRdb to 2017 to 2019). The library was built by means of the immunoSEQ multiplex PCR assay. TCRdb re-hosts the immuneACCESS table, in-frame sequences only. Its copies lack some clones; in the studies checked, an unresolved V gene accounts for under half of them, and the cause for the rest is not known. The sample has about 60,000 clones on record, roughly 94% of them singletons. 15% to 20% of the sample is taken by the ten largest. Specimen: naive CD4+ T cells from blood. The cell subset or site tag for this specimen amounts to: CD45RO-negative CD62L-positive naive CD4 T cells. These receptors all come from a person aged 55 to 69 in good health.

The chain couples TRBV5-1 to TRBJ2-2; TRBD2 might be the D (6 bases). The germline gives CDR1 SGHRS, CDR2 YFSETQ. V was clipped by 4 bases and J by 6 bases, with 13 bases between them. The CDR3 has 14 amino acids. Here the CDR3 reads CASSGGLRAGELFF. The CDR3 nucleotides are TGCGCCAGCAGCGGGGGGTTAAGGGCCGGGGAGCTGTTTTTT.

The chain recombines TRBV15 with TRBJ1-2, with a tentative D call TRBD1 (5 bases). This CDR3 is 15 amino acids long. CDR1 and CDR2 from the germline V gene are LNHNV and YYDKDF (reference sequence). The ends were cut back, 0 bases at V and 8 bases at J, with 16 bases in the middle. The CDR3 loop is CATSRDQGGGLGYTF. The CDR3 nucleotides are TGTGCCACCAGCAGAGACCAGGGCGGGGGTCTCGGCTACACCTTC.

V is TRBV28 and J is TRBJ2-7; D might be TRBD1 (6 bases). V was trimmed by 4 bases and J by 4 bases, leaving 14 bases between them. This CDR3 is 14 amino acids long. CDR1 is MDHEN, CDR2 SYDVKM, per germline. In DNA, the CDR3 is TGTGCCAGCAGTTCCGGGACATCCCAGTACGAGCAGTACTTC. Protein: CASSSGTSQYEQYF.

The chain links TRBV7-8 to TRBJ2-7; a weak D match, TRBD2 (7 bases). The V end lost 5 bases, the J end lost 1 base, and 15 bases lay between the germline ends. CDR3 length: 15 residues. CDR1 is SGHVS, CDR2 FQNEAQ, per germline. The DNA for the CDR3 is TGTGCCAGCAGCCTTTCGCGGGGGCAATCCTACGAGCAGTACTTC. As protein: CASSLSRGQSYEQYF.

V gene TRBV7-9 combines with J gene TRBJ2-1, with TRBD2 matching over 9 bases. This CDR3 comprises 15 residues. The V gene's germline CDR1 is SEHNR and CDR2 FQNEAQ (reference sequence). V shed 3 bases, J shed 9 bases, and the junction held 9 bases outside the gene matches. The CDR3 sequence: CASSLLSSGASEQFF. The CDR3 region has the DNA TGTGCCAGCAGCTTGTTATCTAGCGGGGCGAGTGAGCAGTTCTTC.

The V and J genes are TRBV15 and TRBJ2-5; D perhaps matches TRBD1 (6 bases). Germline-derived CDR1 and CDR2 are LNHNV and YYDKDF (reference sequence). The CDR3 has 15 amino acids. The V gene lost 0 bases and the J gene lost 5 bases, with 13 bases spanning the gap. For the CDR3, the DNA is TGTGCCACCAGCAGAGATCCCAGGGGCGGGGAGACCCAGTACTTC. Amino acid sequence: CATSRDPRGGETQYF.

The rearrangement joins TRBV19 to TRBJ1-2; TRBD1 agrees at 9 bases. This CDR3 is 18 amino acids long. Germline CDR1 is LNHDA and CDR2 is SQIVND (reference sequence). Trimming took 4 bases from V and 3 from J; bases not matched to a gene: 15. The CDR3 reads CASSTLSGTGTADYGYTF. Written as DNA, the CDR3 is TGTGCCAGTAGTACTCTTTCCGGGACAGGGACGGCGGACTATGGCTACACCTTC.

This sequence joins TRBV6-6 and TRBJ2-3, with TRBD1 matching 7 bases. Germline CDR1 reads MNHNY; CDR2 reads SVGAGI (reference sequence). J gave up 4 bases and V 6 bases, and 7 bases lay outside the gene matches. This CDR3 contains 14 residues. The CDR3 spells CASRNDRAADTQYF. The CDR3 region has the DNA TGTGCCAGCAGAAATGACAGGGCTGCAGATACGCAGTATTTT.

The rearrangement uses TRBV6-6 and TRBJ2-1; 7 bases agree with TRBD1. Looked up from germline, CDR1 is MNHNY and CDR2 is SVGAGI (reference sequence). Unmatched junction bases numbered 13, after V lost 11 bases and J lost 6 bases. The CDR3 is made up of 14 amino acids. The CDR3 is CASRVRQGSNEQFF. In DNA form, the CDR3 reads TGTGCCTCGAGGGTACGACAGGGTTCCAATGAGCAGTTCTTC.

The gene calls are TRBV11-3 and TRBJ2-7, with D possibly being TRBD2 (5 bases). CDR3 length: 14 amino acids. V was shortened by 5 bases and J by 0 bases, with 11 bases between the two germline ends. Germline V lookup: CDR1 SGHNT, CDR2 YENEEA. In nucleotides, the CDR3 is TGTGCCAGCAGCCTAACACGGGGCTCCTACGAGCAGTACTTC. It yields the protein CASSLTRGSYEQYF.

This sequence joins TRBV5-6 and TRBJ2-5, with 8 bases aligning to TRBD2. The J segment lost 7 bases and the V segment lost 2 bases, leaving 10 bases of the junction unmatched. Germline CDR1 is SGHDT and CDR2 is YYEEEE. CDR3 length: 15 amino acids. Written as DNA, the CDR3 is TGTGCCAGCAGCTTCATTACTAGCGGAGAGACGACCCAGTACTTC. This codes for CASSFITSGETTQYF.

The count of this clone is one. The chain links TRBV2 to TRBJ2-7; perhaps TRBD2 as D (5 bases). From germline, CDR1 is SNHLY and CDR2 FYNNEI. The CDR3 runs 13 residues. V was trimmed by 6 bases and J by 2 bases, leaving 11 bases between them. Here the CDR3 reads CASSRSGTYEQYF. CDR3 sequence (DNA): TGTGCCAGCAGCAGGAGCGGAACCTACGAGCAGTACTTC.

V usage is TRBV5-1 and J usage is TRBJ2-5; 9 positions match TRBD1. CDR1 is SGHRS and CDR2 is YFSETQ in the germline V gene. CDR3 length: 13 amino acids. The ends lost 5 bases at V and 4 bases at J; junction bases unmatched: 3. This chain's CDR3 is CASSKGQGETQYF. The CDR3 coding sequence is TGCGCCAGCAGTAAGGGACAGGGAGAGACCCAGTACTTC.

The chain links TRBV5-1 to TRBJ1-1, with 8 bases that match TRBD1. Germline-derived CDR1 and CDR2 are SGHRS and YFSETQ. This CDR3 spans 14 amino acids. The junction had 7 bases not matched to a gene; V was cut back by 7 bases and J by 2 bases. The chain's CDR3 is CASRTGPANTEAFF. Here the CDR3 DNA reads TGCGCCAGCCGGACAGGGCCAGCAAACACTGAAGCTTTCTTT. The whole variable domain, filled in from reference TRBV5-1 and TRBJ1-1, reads KAGVTQTPRYLIKTRGQQVTLSCSPISGHRSVSWYQQTPGQGLQFLFEYFSETQRNKGNFPGRFSGRQFSNSRSEMNVSTLELGDSALYLCASRTGPANTEAFFGQGTRLTVV.

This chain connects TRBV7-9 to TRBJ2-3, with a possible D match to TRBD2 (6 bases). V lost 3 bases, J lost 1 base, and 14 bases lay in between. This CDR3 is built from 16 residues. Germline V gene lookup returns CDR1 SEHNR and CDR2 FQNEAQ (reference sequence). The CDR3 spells CASSFSVAVRTDTQYF. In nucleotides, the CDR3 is TGTGCCAGCAGCTTCTCCGTAGCGGTGCGCACAGATACGCAGTATTTT.

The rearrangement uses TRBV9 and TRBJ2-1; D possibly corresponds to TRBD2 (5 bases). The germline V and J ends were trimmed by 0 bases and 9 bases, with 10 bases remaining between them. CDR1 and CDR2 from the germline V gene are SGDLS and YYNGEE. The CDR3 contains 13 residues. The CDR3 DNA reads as TGTGCCAGCAGCGTAGCGGGGTTCGGTGAGCAGTTCTTC. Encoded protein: CASSVAGFGEQFF.

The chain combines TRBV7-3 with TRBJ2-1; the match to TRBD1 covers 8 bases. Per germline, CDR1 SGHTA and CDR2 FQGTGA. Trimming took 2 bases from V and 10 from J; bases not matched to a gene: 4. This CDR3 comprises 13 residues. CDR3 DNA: TGTGCCAGCAGCTTAGGGACAGGCCCAGAGCAGTTCTTC. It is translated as CASSLGTGPEQFF.

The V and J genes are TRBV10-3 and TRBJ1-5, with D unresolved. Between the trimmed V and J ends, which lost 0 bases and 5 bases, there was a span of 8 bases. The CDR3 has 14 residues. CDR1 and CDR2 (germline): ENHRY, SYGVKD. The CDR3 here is CAISESAFYQPQHF. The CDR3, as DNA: TGTGCCATCAGTGAGTCGGCCTTCTATCAGCCCCAGCATTTT.

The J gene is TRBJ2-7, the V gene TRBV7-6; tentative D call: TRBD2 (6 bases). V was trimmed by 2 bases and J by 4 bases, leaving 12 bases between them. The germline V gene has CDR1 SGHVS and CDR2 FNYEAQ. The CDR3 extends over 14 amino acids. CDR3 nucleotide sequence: TGTGCCAGCAGCTTATCGGGAGAAGGGTACGAGCAGTACTTC. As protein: CASSLSGEGYEQYF.

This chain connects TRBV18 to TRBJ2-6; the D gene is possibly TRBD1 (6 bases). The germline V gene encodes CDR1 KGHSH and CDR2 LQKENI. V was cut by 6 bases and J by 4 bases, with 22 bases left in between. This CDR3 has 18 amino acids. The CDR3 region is CASSHTGPQGEGANVLTF. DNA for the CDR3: TGTGCCAGCTCTCATACAGGGCCCCAAGGGGAAGGGGCCAACGTCCTGACTTTC.

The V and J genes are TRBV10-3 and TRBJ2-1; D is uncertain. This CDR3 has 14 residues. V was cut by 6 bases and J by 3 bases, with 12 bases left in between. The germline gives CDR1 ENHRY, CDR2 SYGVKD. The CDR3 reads CAISSVSSYNEQFF. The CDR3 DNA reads TGTGCCATCAGCTCCGTTAGCAGCTACAATGAGCAGTTCTTC.

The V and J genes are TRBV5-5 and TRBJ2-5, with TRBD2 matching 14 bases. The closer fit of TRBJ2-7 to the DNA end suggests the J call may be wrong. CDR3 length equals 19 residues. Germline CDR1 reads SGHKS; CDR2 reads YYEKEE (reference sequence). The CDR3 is CASSATGTSGRGDPYEQYF. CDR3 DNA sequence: TGTGCCAGCAGCGCAACCGGGACTAGCGGGAGAGGGGACCCCTACGAGCAGTACTTC.

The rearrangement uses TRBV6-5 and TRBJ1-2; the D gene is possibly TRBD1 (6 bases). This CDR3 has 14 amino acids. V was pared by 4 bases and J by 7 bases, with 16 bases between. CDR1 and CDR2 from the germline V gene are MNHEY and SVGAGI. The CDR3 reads CASSLSPGVSGYTF. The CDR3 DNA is TGTGCCAGCAGTTTAAGCCCAGGGGTGTCTGGCTACACCTTC.